This T cell receptor beta chain was found in a study of blood T cell repertoires in COVID-19. Study at large: Samples representing acute and convalescent COVID-19 were sourced from the United States, Italy and Spain. In each case, the material was cDNA or gDNA derived from T cells, B-cell-depleted T cells, or PBMCs.

This table comes from immunoSEQ multiplex PCR, and its TCRdb copy is limited to in-frame clones, with some not included. Of roughly 180,000 clones detected, almost 80% appear once; the ten largest clones hold around 16%. This CDR3 has 14 residues. CDR1 is MNHEY and CDR2 is SVGAGI in the germline V gene. V was clipped by 6 bases and J by 4 bases; unmatched bases: 5. The chain carries TRBV6-5 and TRBJ2-7; TRBD2 agrees at 11 bases. The origin of this receptor is a man aged 60-69 years with active or convalescent COVID-19. The source material was peripheral blood. The CDR3, as DNA: TGTGCCAGCAGGAGGACTAGCGGGTTTTACGAGCAGTACTTC. Translated, it gives CASRRTSGFYEQYF.